This TCR beta chain was identified during a study of response to subunit inactivated influenza vaccine. From the RT-PCR reads, TCRdb called clonotypes with MiXCR, one entry per CDR3 protein. Of more than 450,000 distinct CDR3 sequences detected, around 10% appear once; the ten largest clones hold approximately 11%. V lost 2 bases, J lost 3 bases, and 8 bases lay in between. The CDR3 is 14 amino acids. Germline CDR1 is SGHTA and CDR2 is FQGNSA. This clonotype was seen ten or more times. These records were also assigned to another study, of T cells expressing NK-cell markers. That report notes: With UMIs, 5'RACE template switching was used to make TCR beta cDNA. Seven sequenced donors out of eight were HCMV-seropositive, one seronegative. These clonotypes additionally ranked first within the CD3+CD56-NKG2C+ fraction of several donors.

This TCR was sampled from a man in his fifties who received an inactivated influenza vaccine. The sample in question was PBMCs from blood, obtained on the day of vaccination. The chain combines TRBV7-2 with TRBJ2-4; maybe TRBD1 (5 bases). The DNA for the CDR3 is TGTGCCAGCAGCTTAACAGGCCGCAAAAACATTCAGTACTTC. The encoded protein is CASSLTGRKNIQYF. The entire variable domain, with the rest obtained from reference TRBV7-2 and TRBJ2-4, is as follows: GAGVSQSPSNKVTEKGKDVELRCDPISGHTALYWYRQSLGQGLEFLIYFQGNSAPDKSGLPSDRFSAERTGGSVSTLTIQRTQQEDSAVYLCASSLTGRKNIQYFGAGTRLSVL.